These 3 T cell receptor beta chains were all obtained from the same sample, sequenced in a study of a mutant IDH1 vaccine in newly diagnosed glioma. Assay used: immunoSEQ multiplex PCR; TCRdb lists only in-frame clones, some missing. Here the sample spans some 61,000 clones, approximately 88% being singletons. The time point is: week 35, safety follow-up. All doses held 300 ug of mutant IDH1 20-mer peptide, with topical imiquimod. The antigens for these receptors are not known. The material sequenced was PBMCs, taken from a glioma patient whose treatment included an IDH1 peptide vaccine. Receptor source: a man younger than 35 with glioma.

The table lists this clone with a few counts. The CDR3 protein is CASSLGRAPDQPQHF. The DNA of the CDR3 is TGTGCCAGCAGCTTAGGCCGGGCCCCGGACCAGCCCCAGCATTTT. The V gene is TRBV13, the J gene TRBJ1-5; no definite D call. The CDR3 is 15 amino acids. The germline V gene has CDR1 PRHDT and CDR2 FYEKMQ (reference sequence). V was pared by 0 bases and J by 7 bases, with 13 bases between.

The chain links TRBV4-1 to TRBJ2-7; TRBD2 might be the D (5 bases). Germline CDR1 and CDR2: MGHRA and YSYEKL. The CDR3 has 13 amino acids. V lost 0 bases to trimming and J lost 4 bases, with 7 bases between them. CDR3 sequence: CASSQDRGYEQYF. For the CDR3, the DNA is TGCGCCAGCAGCCAAGATCGAGGGTACGAGCAGTACTTC.

CDR3: CASSSPGTAKNIQYF. CDR3 sequence (DNA): TGTGCCAGCAGTTCACCCGGGACAGCCAAAAACATTCAGTACTTC. This sequence joins TRBV11-1 and TRBJ2-4; the D call may be TRBD1 or TRBD2 (5 bases each). With 6 bases removed from V and 0 bases from J, the gap between germline ends came to 12 bases. This CDR3 is 15 amino acids long. Germline CDR1 reads SGHAT; CDR2 reads FQDESV (reference sequence).